The clone carrying this TCR beta chain was counted once. What it binds is not known. This sample was included in a study of tumor-infiltrating lymphocytes in localized non-small cell lung cancer. Whole-study context: Several tumor histologies, both smoking statuses, and some post-neoadjuvant chemotherapy samples were included.

Overall study findings and caveats: Different pieces of the same tissue were used for each assay.

CDR1 is LNHNV and CDR2 is YYDKDF in the germline V gene (reference sequence). CDR3 size: 17 residues. With V trimmed by 5 bases and J by 7 bases, 13 bases remained unmatched. Clones were read by immunoSEQ multiplex PCR, and TCRdb kept only the in-frame ones, dropping some. The sample lists about 16,000 clones, 35% to 55% occurring once. The chain recombines TRBV15 with TRBJ2-1, with TRBD1 matching over 11 bases. Sequences were obtained from lung tumor tissue. This receptor was identified in a human donor with non-small cell lung cancer. The CDR3 reads CATSGISGTGGRNEQFF. In DNA form, the CDR3 reads TGTGCCACCAGCGGGATTTCCGGGACAGGGGGTAGGAATGAGCAGTTCTTC.